This TCR beta chain is drawn from a study of blood T cell repertoires in COVID-19. CDR1 and CDR2 (germline): MNHEY, SMNVEV (reference sequence). The CDR3 spans 17 residues. V gave up 6 bases and J gave up 0 bases, with 15 bases separating them. Measured with immunoSEQ multiplex PCR; TCRdb has only the in-frame clones, and not every one. Found here are around 140,000 clones, around 89% of them singletons; the top ten hold 18%. J is TRBJ2-6 and V is TRBV27; D possibly corresponds to TRBD1 (6 bases). Sequencing used peripheral blood. The receptor was derived from a man aged 45 to 65 with active or convalescent COVID-19. CDR3 amino acids: CASSPVGGNSGANVLTF. CDR3 DNA sequence: TGTGCCAGCAGCCCCGTAGGGGGAAACTCTGGGGCCAACGTCCTGACTTTC.